The present T cell receptor beta chain was sequenced within a study of regulatory T cells in long-lasting Graves disease. Looking at the study overall: Graves' patients, diagnosed recently, had received antithyroid drugs under 3 months. The study, taken as a whole, reports: Fewer public clonotypes were shared by new patients (around 1,000) than by persistent patients (2,741).

V was clipped by 5 bases and J by 0 bases, with 11 bases between them. Germline values: CDR1 SQVTM, CDR2 ANQGSEA. This CDR3 spans 14 amino acids. Time point: newly diagnosed GD, antithyroid drugs for less than 3 months. PBMCs were the source of the RNA used for TCR sequencing. Construction of TCR beta libraries relied on iRepertoire HTBI primers and on Arm-PCR targeting CDR3 regions. TCRdb called the multiplex PCR reads again in MiXCR, with one record for every CDR3 protein. The table includes 350,000 to 450,000 distinct CDR3 sequences, around 16% detected once. This clonotype showed up many times. Its antigen is unidentified. Another study also made use of these data, one on T cells in Graves' hyperthyroidism and ophthalmopathy. As reported in that work: The study excluded patients with uncontrolled infection, other autoimmune disease, pregnancy or lactation. HTBI primers drove first-round RT-PCR of the TCR CDR3.

The V and J genes are TRBV29-1 and TRBJ2-4, with D possibly being TRBD1 (6 bases). This TCR came from a woman aged 40-49 years with Graves disease. The starting material was peripheral blood mononuclear cells (PBMCs), obtained at new diagnosis, from a patient treated with antithyroid drugs. The CDR3 protein is CSVHSGEAKNIQYF. The CDR3 DNA follows: TGCAGCGTTCACTCAGGGGAAGCCAAAAACATTCAGTACTTC.